This TCR beta chain was profiled in a study of beta chain features in type 1 diabetes. Overall study findings and caveats: Over-representation of high TCR-expressing cells was a possible consequence of cDNA sequencing. Shortening of TCRB CDR3s, moderate but significant, appeared in all four CD4+ subsets of Type 1 diabetes patients. A definitive answer on HLA type influencing TCRB rearrangement was not reached here.

As for this clone: Its antigen is as yet unknown.

Sampling consisted of one heparinised blood draw per donor, averaging about 116 mL. Expressed TCRB transcripts were sequenced after all isolated RNA was converted to cDNA. The table came from immunoSEQ multiplex PCR; TCRdb's copy has only in-frame clones and leaves some out. The sample lists about 160,000 clones; about 63% were seen once. This CDR3 region has 15 residues. Per germline, CDR1 MDHEN and CDR2 SYDVKM. V lost 6 bases to trimming and J lost 4 bases, with 18 bases between them. This receptor was identified in a man aged 25-45 years with type 1 diabetes. Sequenced material: naive CD4+ T cells from blood. The chain carries TRBV28 and TRBJ2-5, with D possibly TRBD1 on 6 matching bases. CDR3 loop: CASSRGTGFPETQYF. CDR3 DNA sequence: TGTGCCAGCAGCCGCGGAACAGGGTTCCCAGAGACCCAGTACTTC.